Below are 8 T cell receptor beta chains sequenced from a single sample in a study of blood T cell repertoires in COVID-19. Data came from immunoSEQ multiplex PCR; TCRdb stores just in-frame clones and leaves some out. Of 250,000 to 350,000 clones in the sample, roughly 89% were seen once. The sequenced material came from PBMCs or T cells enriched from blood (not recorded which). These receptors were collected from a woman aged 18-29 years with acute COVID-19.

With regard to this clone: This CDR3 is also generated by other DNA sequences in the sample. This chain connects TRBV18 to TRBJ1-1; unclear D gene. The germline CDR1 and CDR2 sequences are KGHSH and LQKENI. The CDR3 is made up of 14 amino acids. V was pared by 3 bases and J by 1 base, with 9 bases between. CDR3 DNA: TGTGCCAGCTCACCCTCACAGAGGAACACTGAAGCTTTCTTT. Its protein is CASSPSQRNTEAFF.

The chain's CDR3 is CASSQKLAGARDEQFF. The CDR3 region has the DNA TGTGCCAGCAGCCAAAAACTAGCGGGGGCCCGAGATGAGCAGTTCTTC. The J gene is TRBJ2-1, the V gene TRBV3-1 (or the pseudogene TRBV3-2); 11 nucleotides agree with TRBD2. The CDR3 totals 16 residues. Trimming took 2 bases from V and 8 from J; bases not matched to a gene: 8. The germline V gene has CDR1 LGHDT and CDR2 YNNKEL (reference sequence).

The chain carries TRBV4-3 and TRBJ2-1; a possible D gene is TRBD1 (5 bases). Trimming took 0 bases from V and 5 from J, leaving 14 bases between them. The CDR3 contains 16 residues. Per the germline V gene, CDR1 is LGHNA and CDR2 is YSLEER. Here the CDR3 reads CASSQDLGRVNNEQFF. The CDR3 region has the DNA TGCGCCAGCAGCCAAGATCTCGGCAGGGTAAACAATGAGCAGTTCTTC.

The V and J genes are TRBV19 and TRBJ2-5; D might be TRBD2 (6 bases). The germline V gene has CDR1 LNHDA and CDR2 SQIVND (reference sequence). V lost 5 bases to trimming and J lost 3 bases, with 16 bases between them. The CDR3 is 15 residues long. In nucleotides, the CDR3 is TGTGCCAGTAGTTCCGGGACTTTACGGGAAGAGACCCAGTACTTC. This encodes CASSSGTLREETQYF. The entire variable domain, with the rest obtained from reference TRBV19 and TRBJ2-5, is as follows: DGGITQSPKYLFRKEGQNVTLSCEQNLNHDAMYWYRQDPGQGLRLIYYSQIVNDFQKGDIAEGYSVSREKKESFPLTVTSAQKNPTAFYLCASSSGTLREETQYFGPGTRLLVL.

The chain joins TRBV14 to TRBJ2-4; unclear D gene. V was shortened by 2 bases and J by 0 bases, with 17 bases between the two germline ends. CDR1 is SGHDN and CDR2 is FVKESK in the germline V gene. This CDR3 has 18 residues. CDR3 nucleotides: TGTGCCAGCAGCCAAAGTACACTGGGCGCAGTAGCCAAAAACATTCAGTACTTC. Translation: CASSQSTLGAVAKNIQYF.

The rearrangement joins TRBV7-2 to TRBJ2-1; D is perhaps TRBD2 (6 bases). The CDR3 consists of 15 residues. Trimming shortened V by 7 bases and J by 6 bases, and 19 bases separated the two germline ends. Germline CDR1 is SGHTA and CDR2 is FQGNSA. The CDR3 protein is CASIRVAGTINEQFF. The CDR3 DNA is TGTGCCAGCATTAGAGTTGCGGGAACCATCAATGAGCAGTTCTTC. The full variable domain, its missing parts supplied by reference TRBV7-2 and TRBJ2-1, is GAGVSQSPSNKVTEKGKDVELRCDPISGHTALYWYRQSLGQGLEFLIYFQGNSAPDKSGLPSDRFSAERTGGSVSTLTIQRTQQEDSAVYLCASIRVAGTINEQFFGPGTRLTVL.

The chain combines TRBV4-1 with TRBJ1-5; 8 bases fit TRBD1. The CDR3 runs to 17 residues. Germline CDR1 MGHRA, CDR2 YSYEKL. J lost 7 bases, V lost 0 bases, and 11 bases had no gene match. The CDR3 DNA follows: TGCGCCAGCAGCCAAGAGCCTGGACAGGGATGGAGGCAGCCCCAGCATTTT. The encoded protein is CASSQEPGQGWRQPQHF.

CDR3 in DNA: TGTGCCAGCAGCTTTGACAATCCCAATGAGCAGTTCTTC. Translation gives CASSFDNPNEQFF. V is TRBV5-4 and J is TRBJ2-1; unclear D gene. The V end was cut by 2 bases, the J end by 6 bases, with 9 bases between. From germline, CDR1 is SGHNT and CDR2 YYREEE (reference sequence). The CDR3 sequence is 13 residues long.